This is a list of T cell receptor beta chains from one sample in a study of OX40 agonist ivuxolimab in advanced cancers. Sequencing used immunoSEQ multiplex PCR; TCRdb keeps in-frame clones, though not all of them. The sample gives some 65,000 clones, roughly nine tenths of which show up once; about 2% is in the top ten. The sequencing used CD4+ or CD8+ T cells sorted from blood, collected in a trial of the OX40 agonist ivuxolimab. The receptor set was obtained from an adult with an advanced solid tumor such as melanoma, head and neck, liver or kidney cancer. Both conserved end residues are part of each CDR3. The order of the fields is D gene, clone size, V gene, J gene, CDR3 protein, CDR3 DNA. The D gene is left open where the match is weak. The size of a clone is reported for some rows only, either as once, few or many, or as a class for expanded clones.

.	.	TRBV5-1	TRBJ2-4	CASSSRDGRNIQYF	TGCGCCAGCAGCTCAAGGGACGGGCGGAACATTCAGTACTTC
TRBD2	.	TRBV19	TRBJ2-2	CASTTSSSTGELFF	TGTGCCAGCACGACTAGCAGTTCGACCGGGGAGCTGTTTTTT
.	.	TRBV6-4	TRBJ2-1	CASSAGQSSYNEQFF	TGTGCCAGCAGTGCTGGACAGAGCTCCTACAATGAGCAGTTCTTC
.	.	TRBV7-2	TRBJ1-5	CASSLERNQPQHF	TGTGCCAGCAGCTTAGAGCGCAATCAGCCCCAGCATTTT
.	.	TRBV28	TRBJ1-5	CASSFGSANSNQPQHF	TGTGCCAGCAGTTTCGGGTCGGCGAATAGCAATCAGCCCCAGCATTTT
TRBD2	.	TRBV6-1	TRBJ2-3	CAIGMGEGQYF	TGTGCCATCGGGATGGGGGAGGGTCAGTATTTT
.	once	TRBV18	TRBJ2-3	CASSPGVTDTQYF	TGTGCCAGCTCACCAGGGGTTACAGATACGCAGTATTTT
TRBD2	.	TRBV19	TRBJ2-7	CATRGLGGGIYEQYF	TGTGCCACTCGAGGATTGGGGGGGGGAATCTACGAGCAGTACTTC
.	.	TRBV9	TRBJ2-2	CASSPGLNTGELFF	TGTGCCAGCAGCCCGGGACTTAACACCGGGGAGCTGTTTTTT
TRBD1	.	TRBV25-1	TRBJ2-5	CASSPWTGGGETQYF	TGTGCCAGCAGTCCCTGGACAGGGGGCGGGGAGACCCAGTACTTC
.	.	TRBV19	TRBJ1-1	CASSISGMNTEAFF	TGTGCCAGTAGTATTTCGGGTATGAACACTGAAGCTTTCTTT
TRBD2	.	TRBV7-7	TRBJ2-3	CASSAGTSGGTDTQYF	TGTGCCAGCAGCGCAGGGACTAGCGGGGGCACAGATACGCAGTATTTT
.	.	TRBV7-8	TRBJ2-2	CASSPYRVIGRGTGELFF	TGTGCCAGCAGCCCTTACAGGGTAATCGGCAGAGGAACCGGGGAGCTGTTTTTT
TRBD1	.	TRBV28	TRBJ2-7	CASSLGDRGYEQYF	TGTGCCAGCAGTTTAGGGGACAGGGGCTACGAGCAGTACTTC